This T cell receptor beta chain derives from a study of PD-1 blockade in mismatch repair-deficient tumors. The method was immunoSEQ multiplex PCR; TCRdb's version includes in-frame clones alone and lacks a portion of them. Of under 20,000 clones listed, over 70% are singletons. The CDR3 loop spans 16 amino acids. V was clipped by 5 bases and J by 5 bases; unmatched bases: 7. Germline V gene data show CDR1 as SNHLY and CDR2 as FYNNEI. The sample was PBMCs, taken 52 weeks after starting pembrolizumab. V usage is TRBV2 and J usage is TRBJ2-3; 13 bases are shared with TRBD2. The TCR originated in an adult with mismatch repair-deficient cancer. CDR3 loop: CASSPGLAGEGDTQYF. CDR3 coding DNA: TGTGCCAGCAGTCCCGGACTAGCGGGAGAGGGAGATACGCAGTATTTT.